A single sample is the source of the 22 T cell receptor beta chains below, sequenced in a study of T-cell memory formation after mild COVID-19. TCRdb re-called the 5' RACE reads through MiXCR, storing one row per CDR3 protein. The data show about 390,000 distinct CDR3 sequences, with roughly 15% seen just once and roughly a fifth held by the top ten. The sample taken for sequencing was PBMCs or a T cell subset sorted from them (not recorded which). Every receptor here comes from a man aged 18 to 30 who had mild COVID-19 (a few samples of this study predate the infection). Cell type and time point are not known.

This clonotype has more than one count but fewer than ten. This rearrangement joins TRBV7-2 to TRBJ1-5, with D maybe TRBD1 (5 bases). V shed 4 bases and J shed 3 bases, with 16 bases lying between them. The CDR3 is 16 amino acids. The germline V gene has CDR1 SGHTA and CDR2 FQGNSA. CDR3 residues: CASSSPTEPANQPQHF. The CDR3 nucleotides are TGTGCCAGCAGCTCCCCGACAGAGCCGGCCAATCAGCCCCAGCATTTT.

The chain joins TRBV4-2 to TRBJ2-6, with TRBD2 matching over 7 bases. The CDR3 is 19 amino acids. Germline assignment: CDR1 LGHNA and CDR2 YNFKEQ. J was trimmed by 0 bases and V by 4 bases; bases with no gene match: 12. The CDR3 reads CASSLNGAGVSSGANVLTF. For the CDR3, the DNA is TGTGCCAGCAGCCTTAACGGTGCGGGGGTGAGCTCTGGGGCCAACGTCCTGACTTTC.

The chain has TRBV5-1 and TRBJ2-1, with D unresolved. The CDR3 length is 14 residues. Germline values: CDR1 SGHRS, CDR2 YFSETQ. V dropped 5 bases and J dropped 0 bases, with 9 bases sitting between them. The CDR3 DNA reads as TGCGCCAGCAGATCACCAAGCTCCTACAATGAGCAGTTCTTC. This codes for CASRSPSSYNEQFF. The full variable domain, with the rest looked up from reference TRBV5-1 and TRBJ2-1, is KAGVTQTPRYLIKTRGQQVTLSCSPISGHRSVSWYQQTPGQGLQFLFEYFSETQRNKGNFPGRFSGRQFSNSRSEMNVSTLELGDSALYLCASRSPSSYNEQFFGPGTRLTVL.

The chain has TRBV5-1 and TRBJ2-7, with 7 positions matching TRBD1. V was pared by 4 bases and J by 5 bases, with 6 bases of the junction left unmatched. CDR3 length equals 13 residues. Germline loops: CDR1 SGHRS, CDR2 YFSETQ. This CDR3 is CASSTGTVDEQYF. CDR3 in DNA: TGCGCCAGCAGCACCGGGACAGTCGACGAGCAGTACTTC. The variable domain in full, completed from reference TRBV5-1 and TRBJ2-7, reads KAGVTQTPRYLIKTRGQQVTLSCSPISGHRSVSWYQQTPGQGLQFLFEYFSETQRNKGNFPGRFSGRQFSNSRSEMNVSTLELGDSALYLCASSTGTVDEQYFGPGTRLTVT.

About this clonotype: A read error may account for a junction end that differs from germline. V gene TRBV29-1 combines with J gene TRBJ2-1; no reliable D call. The CDR3 length is 13 residues. CDR1 SQVTM and CDR2 ANQGSEA come from the germline V gene. This chain's CDR3 is CSVEYNVASERIF. The DNA of the CDR3 is TGCAGCGTTGAATACAACGTAGCATCTGAGAGGATCTTC.

This clonotype was seen at least ten times. The chain is built from TRBV7-2 and TRBJ2-5, with TRBD2 matching 8 bases. CDR3 size: 14 residues. Germline assignment: CDR1 SGHTA and CDR2 FQGNSA. The V and J ends lost 5 bases and 3 bases, in that order; junction bases with no gene match: 5. This chain's CDR3 is CASSQNSGKETQYF. DNA for the CDR3: TGTGCCAGCAGCCAAAATAGCGGGAAAGAGACCCAGTACTTC.

This clonotype has only a few counts. V gene TRBV7-9 combines with J gene TRBJ2-7; D is possibly TRBD1 (6 bases). The CDR3 contains 14 residues. The germline V gene encodes CDR1 SEHNR and CDR2 FQNEAQ (reference sequence). Trimming removed 1 base at V and 5 bases at J, with 12 bases between. DNA for the CDR3: TGTGCCAGCAGCTTAGTTGGCAGGGGTAACGAGCAGTACTTC. It is translated as CASSLVGRGNEQYF.

The chain has TRBV15 and TRBJ1-2; possible D gene TRBD1, 6 bases. From germline, CDR1 is LNHNV and CDR2 YYDKDF (reference sequence). This CDR3 is built from 14 residues. Trimming cost V 6 bases and J 4 bases, with 15 bases left between them. The chain's CDR3 is CATSEGDRPYGYTF. Written as DNA, the CDR3 is TGTGCCACCAGTGAGGGGGACCGACCCTATGGCTACACCTTC.

The chain is built from TRBV6-6 and TRBJ2-2; D unresolved. The CDR3 loop spans 14 amino acids. Germline-derived CDR1 and CDR2 are MNHNY and SVGAGI (reference sequence). V lost 6 bases to trimming and J lost 0 bases, with 8 bases between them. This CDR3 reads CASRTFTNTGELFF. The DNA for the CDR3 is TGTGCCAGCAGAACCTTCACGAACACCGGGGAGCTGTTTTTT.

The chain uses TRBV6-1 and TRBJ2-5; D call uncertain. The V end lost 3 bases, the J end lost 1 base, and 12 bases lay between the germline ends. The CDR3 totals 15 residues. CDR1 and CDR2 (germline): MNHNS, SASEGT. The CDR3 DNA is TGTGCCAGCAGTGAGCAACCCCGAGGCCAAGAGACCCAGTACTTC. This sequence encodes CASSEQPRGQETQYF.

This clonotype appeared a few times. The CDR3, as DNA: TGTGCCAGCAGCTTACAAGACGGCTCACCCCTCCACTTT. This encodes CASSLQDGSPLHF. The chain couples TRBV7-2 to TRBJ1-6, with unresolved D. The V gene's germline CDR1 is SGHTA and CDR2 FQGNSA. Trimming shortened V by 2 bases and J by 10 bases, and 9 bases separated the two germline ends. The CDR3 contains 13 residues.

This chain joins TRBV4-3 and TRBJ2-1; 12 nucleotides align to TRBD2. CDR1 and CDR2 (germline): LGHNA, YSLEER. The CDR3 is 19 amino acids. The J segment lost 4 bases and the V segment lost 4 bases, leaving 14 bases of the junction unmatched. The CDR3 region is CASSPHPATSGGTYNEQFF. The CDR3 nucleotides are TGCGCCAGCAGCCCCCACCCCGCGACTAGCGGGGGTACTTACAATGAGCAGTTCTTC.

This clonotype has a handful of counts. The chain has TRBV7-2 and TRBJ2-1, with 8 positions matching TRBD2. Germline V CDR1 and CDR2: SGHTA, FQGNSA. After removal of 0 bases from V and 10 bases from J, the junction contained 5 bases not matched to a gene. The length of the CDR3 is 14 residues. Here the CDR3 reads CASSLAGGAKEQFF. The DNA of the CDR3 is TGTGCCAGCAGCTTAGCCGGGGGGGCTAAAGAGCAGTTCTTC.

The CDR3 DNA sequence: TGTGCCAGCAGCTTACTCACAGATGGACAGTACTTC. Translation gives CASSLLTDGQYF. The V gene is TRBV7-9, the J gene TRBJ2-4; D ambiguous. CDR3 length: 12 amino acids. Trimming pared 2 bases from V and 13 bases from J, leaving 12 bases between. Per the germline V gene, CDR1 is SEHNR and CDR2 is FQNEAQ (reference sequence).

There are a few counts of this clonotype. The CDR3 spells CASSLVASGGAAYNEQFF. CDR3 in DNA: TGTGCCAGCAGCTTAGTGGCTAGCGGGGGGGCCGCCTACAATGAGCAGTTCTTC. V and J are TRBV7-8 and TRBJ2-1, with TRBD2 matching over 12 bases. The CDR3 is 18 amino acids. Germline CDR1 and CDR2: SGHVS and FQNEAQ. The V segment lost 1 base and the J segment 2 bases; nucleotides outside the gene matches: 6. Combining the CDR3 with reference TRBV7-8 and TRBJ2-1 gives the whole variable domain GAGVSQSPRYKVAKRGQDVALRCDPISGHVSLFWYQQALGQGPEFLTYFQNEAQLDKSGLPSDRFFAERPEGSVSTLKIQRTQQEDSAVYLCASSLVASGGAAYNEQFFGPGTRLTVL.

The chain is built from TRBV18 and TRBJ2-3, with D perhaps TRBD1 or TRBD2 (5 bases each). The germline V and J ends were trimmed by 1 base and 3 bases, with 17 bases remaining between them. There are 17 residues in the CDR3. Germline V lookup: CDR1 KGHSH, CDR2 LQKENI. This CDR3 reads CASSPRNRDLITDTQYF. In DNA form, the CDR3 reads TGTGCCAGCTCACCACGTAATCGGGACCTCATTACAGATACGCAGTATTTT.

This rearrangement joins TRBV6-2 or TRBV6-3 to TRBJ1-1, with D tentatively TRBD1 (6 bases). The CDR3 is 11 residues long. CDR1 and CDR2 (germline): MNHEY, SVGEGT. The germline V and J ends were trimmed by 6 bases and 11 bases, with 13 bases remaining between them. CDR3 nucleotide sequence: TGTGCCAGCAGGAAAACAGGGCAGGCTTTCTTT. Protein: CASRKTGQAFF.

The chain uses TRBV13 and TRBJ2-1; D is ambiguous. CDR3 size: 12 residues. Trimming left V 3 bases short and J 6 bases short, with 6 bases between. Germline CDR1 reads PRHDT; CDR2 reads FYEKMQ (reference sequence). CDR3 nucleotide sequence: TGTGCCAGCAGCTTGCGGTTCAATGAGCAGTTCTTC. This codes for CASSLRFNEQFF.

The chain employs TRBV20-1 and TRBJ2-1; 8 bases fit TRBD1. This CDR3 is built from 16 residues. Germline assignment: CDR1 DFQATT and CDR2 SNEGSKA (reference sequence). J was trimmed by 8 bases and V by 0 bases; bases with no gene match: 12. The CDR3 DNA is TGCAGTGCTAGAGATATCAGTCGGACAGGGTACGATGAGCAGTTCTTC. It translates to CSARDISRTGYDEQFF.

The chain is built from TRBV19 and TRBJ2-2, with TRBD1 as a possible D gene (6 bases). In germline, CDR1 is LNHDA, CDR2 SQIVND (reference sequence). V lost 5 bases and J lost 7, with 14 bases in between. The CDR3 is 14 residues long. This chain's CDR3 is CASSLTGTDGELFF. Written as DNA, the CDR3 is TGTGCCAGTAGTCTCACAGGGACGGACGGGGAGCTGTTTTTT.

The chain links TRBV7-6 to TRBJ2-1; 9 bases agree with TRBD2. V shed 3 bases and J 9 bases; nucleotides not matched to a gene: 6. Germline V CDR1 and CDR2: SGHVS, FNYEAQ. The CDR3 has 14 amino acids. In DNA form, the CDR3 reads TGTGCCAGCAGCTTCGGCGGGGGGGTTCCTGAGCAGTTCTTC. Its protein product is CASSFGGGVPEQFF.

V and J are TRBV9 and TRBJ2-5; 7 nucleotides align to TRBD2. CDR3 length: 15 residues. From germline, CDR1 is SGDLS and CDR2 YYNGEE. Trimming removed 5 bases from V and 1 base from J; junction bases left unmatched: 8. CDR3 region: CASSRDSGAQETQYF. For the CDR3, the DNA is TGTGCCAGCAGTCGAGACAGCGGGGCCCAAGAGACCCAGTACTTC.